The present T cell receptor beta chain was sequenced within a study of blood T cell repertoires in COVID-19. Overall study: Acute-phase and convalescent COVID-19 samples originated in the United States, Italy and Spain. Sample material is recorded as cDNA or gDNA derived from T cells, B-cell-depleted T cells, or PBMCs.

Germline V gives CDR1 DFQATT, CDR2 SNEGSKA (reference sequence). The CDR3 spans 15 residues. V shed 3 bases, J shed 3 bases, and the junction held 7 bases outside the gene matches. Authors' analysis steps: The authors estimated nucleated cell counts from reference gene primer amplification. Generated by immunoSEQ multiplex PCR, the TCRdb table keeps only in-frame clones and is missing some. The DNA was the basis for D and trimming; V, J and clone size are from that table. The table lists around 290,000 clones, roughly 86% of them singletons. V and J are TRBV20-1 and TRBJ2-1; 8 bases align to TRBD1. Sequenced input: peripheral blood. The sequence was obtained from a woman aged 45-65 years who had recovered from COVID-19. The CDR3 here is CSASLEQGVYNEQFF. The CDR3 bases are TGCAGTGCTAGTCTCGAACAGGGGGTCTACAATGAGCAGTTCTTC.